Below are 17 T cell receptor beta chains sequenced from a single sample in a study of cytomegalovirus exposure and HLA in healthy donors. With 60 Vbeta and 13 Jbeta primers, the PCR was carried out. Assay: immunoSEQ multiplex PCR; the TCRdb copy retains only in-frame clones and omits some. The data contain 160,000 or so clones, around 82% of them seen just once; the ten biggest clones take up around 0.96%. What was sequenced was PBMCs. The receptors come from a man aged 25 to 40 in good health and CMV-seronegative.

The chain couples TRBV7-6 to TRBJ2-1, with TRBD2 matching 13 bases. Germline-derived CDR1 and CDR2 are SGHVS and FNYEAQ. V trimming: 0 bases; J trimming: 6 bases; junction bases outside the gene matches: 8. The length of the CDR3 is 18 residues. The CDR3 DNA sequence: TGTGCCAGCAGCTTAGCAATACATACTAGCGGGGGGGCCAATGAGCAGTTCTTC. This codes for CASSLAIHTSGGANEQFF.

The chain uses TRBV5-5 and TRBJ1-1; D is undetermined. Trimming pared 6 bases from V and 1 base from J, leaving 13 bases between. The CDR3 sequence is 14 residues long. The germline gives CDR1 SGHKS, CDR2 YYEKEE (reference sequence). This CDR3 is CASTLLMSNTEAFF. In nucleotides, the CDR3 is TGTGCCAGCACCCTACTTATGTCGAACACTGAAGCTTTCTTT.

The rearrangement joins TRBV10-2 to TRBJ1-2; D not resolved. Germline CDR1 is WSHSY and CDR2 is SAAADI. Trimming pared 7 bases from V and 7 bases from J, leaving 16 bases between. CDR3 size: 13 residues. The CDR3 here is CASIGRSEGGYTF. In nucleotides, the CDR3 is TGCGCCAGCATAGGGAGGTCAGAGGGTGGCTACACCTTC.

The V call is TRBV6-5, the J call TRBJ1-2; no definite D call. The germline CDR1 and CDR2 sequences are MNHEY and SVGAGI. Trimming took off 0 bases at V and 6 bases at J, with 11 bases between the two ends. There are 14 residues in the CDR3. The CDR3 DNA is TGTGCCAGCAGTTACTCCGGCCAGGTTGATGGCTACACCTTC. Translation gives CASSYSGQVDGYTF.

This clone was picked up one time. The chain has TRBV7-3 and TRBJ2-1, with TRBD2 matching 8 bases. Trimming at V came to 5 bases and at J to 10 bases, leaving 13 bases not matched to a gene. Germline CDR1 reads SGHTA; CDR2 reads FQGTGA. The CDR3 contains 15 residues. The CDR3 region has the DNA TGTGCCAGCAGCCCGACTAGCGCCACGGGTAGGGAGCAGTTCTTC. This sequence encodes CASSPTSATGREQFF.

The CDR3 sequence is CASSISSGYGYTF. In DNA, the CDR3 is TGTGCCAGTAGTATTTCGAGTGGCTATGGCTACACCTTC. V usage is TRBV19 and J usage is TRBJ1-2; D ambiguous. CDR1 is LNHDA, CDR2 SQIVND, per germline (reference sequence). V gave up 3 bases and J gave up 4 bases, with 9 bases separating them. The CDR3 has 13 residues. Full variable domain (outside the CDR3, taken from reference TRBV19 and TRBJ1-2): DGGITQSPKYLFRKEGQNVTLSCEQNLNHDAMYWYRQDPGQGLRLIYYSQIVNDFQKGDIAEGYSVSREKKESFPLTVTSAQKNPTAFYLCASSISSGYGYTFGSGTRLTVV.

The chain joins TRBV9 to TRBJ2-5; 9 bases match TRBD1. V lost 4 bases and J lost 7; bases outside the gene matches: 14. Germline V gene sequence: CDR1 SGDLS, CDR2 YYNGEE. The CDR3 consists of 16 residues. Here the CDR3 reads CASSHTSGTGNVTQYF. The CDR3 region has the DNA TGTGCCAGCAGCCATACATCGGGGACAGGGAATGTGACCCAGTACTTC.

This chain joins TRBV6-6 and TRBJ2-3, with TRBD2 matching 8 bases. Germline-derived CDR1 and CDR2 are MNHNY and SVGAGI (reference sequence). The CDR3 spans 16 residues. V shed 2 bases, J shed 6 bases, and the junction held 10 bases outside the gene matches. The DNA for the CDR3 is TGTGCCAGCAGTTACCCGGATTCGGGGGGGGCGGATACGCAGTATTTT. Translation: CASSYPDSGGADTQYF.

The chain links TRBV6-5 to TRBJ2-2, with 7 bases lining up with TRBD1. The germline V gene has CDR1 MNHEY and CDR2 SVGAGI. There are 16 residues in the CDR3. Losses at the gene ends were 4 bases for V and 0 bases for J; bases not matched to a gene: 5. The CDR3 region is CASSFTGESNTGELFF. The CDR3 DNA reads as TGTGCCAGCAGTTTTACAGGGGAGTCGAACACCGGGGAGCTGTTTTTT.

The V and J genes are TRBV11-2 and TRBJ2-7; TRBD1 aligns across 9 bases. CDR1 is SGHAT and CDR2 is FQNNGV in the germline V gene. The CDR3 sequence is 12 residues long. With V trimmed by 9 bases and J by 2 bases, 2 bases remained unmatched. CDR3 nucleotides: TGTGCCAGTACAGGGGGCCCCTACGAGCAGTACTTC. As protein: CASTGGPYEQYF.

The chain employs TRBV5-6 and TRBJ2-7; 10 nucleotides agree with TRBD1. Losses at the gene ends were 4 bases for V and 5 bases for J; bases not matched to a gene: 12. The germline CDR1 and CDR2 sequences are SGHDT and YYEEEE. The CDR3 sequence is 16 residues long. CDR3 sequence: CASSTAGQGFPHEQYF. CDR3 sequence (DNA): TGTGCCAGCAGCACCGCGGGACAGGGGTTCCCCCACGAGCAGTACTTC. The full variable domain, in which reference TRBV5-6 and TRBJ2-7 provide the parts outside the CDR3, is DAGVTQSPTHLIKTRGQQVTLRCSPKSGHDTVSWYQQALGQGPQFIFQYYEEEERQRGNFPDRFSGHQFPNYSSELNVNALLLGDSALYLCASSTAGQGFPHEQYFGPGTRLTVT.

This chain joins TRBV5-1 and TRBJ2-5; D unresolved. From germline, CDR1 is SGHRS and CDR2 YFSETQ. The CDR3 contains 13 residues. V was pared by 3 bases and J by 0 bases, with 6 bases between. The CDR3 sequence is CASSSHNQETQYF. The CDR3 nucleotides are TGCGCCAGCAGCTCCCACAACCAAGAGACCCAGTACTTC.

The V gene is TRBV30, the J gene TRBJ2-7, with 13 nucleotides matching TRBD2. Germline V gene data show CDR1 as GTSNPN and CDR2 as SVGIG (reference sequence). The CDR3 extends over 13 amino acids. The V and J ends lost 3 bases and 7 bases, in that order; junction bases with no gene match: 3. CDR3 bases: TGTGCCTGGAGCCCGGGACTAGCGGGAGAGCAGTACTTC. As protein: CAWSPGLAGEQYF.

This clone has only a few counts. At the DNA level, this CDR3 is encoded by other sequences in the same sample as well. V gene TRBV5-6 combines with J gene TRBJ2-7, with D perhaps matching TRBD1 (5 bases). The CDR3 covers 13 residues. V was cut by 4 bases and J by 5 bases, with 13 bases left in between. Germline V lookup: CDR1 SGHDT, CDR2 YYEEEE. The CDR3 protein is CASSLGPRDEQYF. CDR3 bases: TGTGCCAGCAGCCTTGGGCCCAGGGACGAGCAGTACTTC.

The chain links TRBV30 to TRBJ1-3, with 9 bases that match TRBD1. The CDR3 has 23 residues. V gave up 5 bases and J gave up 0 bases; unmatched junction bases: 29. Germline V CDR1 and CDR2: GTSNPN, SVGIG (reference sequence). The CDR3 here is CAWRKGPTGATGGRLLSGNTIYF. DNA for the CDR3: TGTGCCTGGCGTAAGGGACCAACGGGTGCAACAGGGGGCCGTTTACTCTCTGGAAACACCATATATTTT.

This chain connects TRBV5-1 to TRBJ2-1, with TRBD1 matching over 9 bases. Germline loops: CDR1 SGHRS, CDR2 YFSETQ. The CDR3 length is 17 residues. J lost 5 bases, V lost 4 bases, and 13 bases had no gene match. CDR3 in amino acids: CASSTMLQGAQDNEQFF. The CDR3 coding sequence is TGCGCCAGCAGCACGATGCTACAGGGGGCGCAGGACAATGAGCAGTTCTTC.

The chain uses TRBV11-1 and TRBJ1-1; 7 bases fit TRBD1. Losses at the gene ends were 3 bases for V and 2 bases for J; bases not matched to a gene: 3. CDR1 and CDR2 from the germline V gene are SGHAT and FQDESV (reference sequence). This CDR3 comprises 14 residues. The CDR3 loop reads CASSFSGGNTEAFF. The CDR3 DNA is TGTGCCAGCAGCTTCTCAGGGGGAAACACTGAAGCTTTCTTT. The full variable domain, in which reference TRBV11-1 and TRBJ1-1 provide the parts outside the CDR3, is EAEVAQSPRYKITEKSQAVAFWCDPISGHATLYWYRQILGQGPELLVQFQDESVVDDSQLPKDRFSAERLKGVDSTLKIQPAELGDSAMYLCASSFSGGNTEAFFGQGTRLTVV.